Presented here are 16 T cell receptor beta chains from one specimen sequenced in a study of cytomegalovirus exposure and HLA in healthy donors. The table came from immunoSEQ multiplex PCR; TCRdb's copy has only in-frame clones and leaves some out. The table lists about 78,000 clones, 96% of them singletons. The specimen was PBMCs. The receptors were sampled from a man aged 18 to 35 in good health and CMV-seropositive.

This sequence joins TRBV30 and TRBJ2-7, with D perhaps TRBD1 (5 bases). Germline V gene sequence: CDR1 GTSNPN, CDR2 SVGIG (reference sequence). Trimming took 0 bases from V and 6 from J, leaving 15 bases between them. The CDR3 runs 14 residues. The CDR3 here is CAWSVPQGWGEQYF. As DNA, the CDR3 is TGTGCCTGGAGTGTACCCCAGGGATGGGGCGAGCAGTACTTC.

This clone has only one observation. The chain has TRBV5-5 and TRBJ2-2; no definite D call. Trimming took off 1 base at V and 6 bases at J, with 10 bases between the two ends. CDR1 and CDR2 (germline): SGHKS, YYEKEE (reference sequence). The CDR3 extends over 14 amino acids. The CDR3 sequence is CASSLFSSPGELFF. CDR3 nucleotide sequence: TGTGCCAGCAGCTTGTTTAGTTCCCCCGGGGAGCTGTTTTTT.

This chain connects TRBV25-1 to TRBJ1-4; 8 bases are shared with TRBD1. V was pared by 5 bases and J by 8 bases, with 7 bases of the junction left unmatched. The V gene's germline CDR1 is MGHDK and CDR2 SYGVNS. This CDR3 spans 14 amino acids. Written as DNA, the CDR3 is TGTGCCAGCAGTACCCGGACAGGGCACGAAAAACTGTTTTTT. It encodes CASSTRTGHEKLFF.

The rearrangement uses TRBV27 and TRBJ1-4, with D uncertain. This CDR3 is 11 amino acids long. Between the trimmed V and J ends, which lost 6 bases and 5 bases, there was a span of 4 bases. In germline, CDR1 is MNHEY, CDR2 SMNVEV (reference sequence). This chain's CDR3 is CASSSNEKLFF. In DNA, the CDR3 is TGTGCCAGCAGCTCCAATGAAAAACTGTTTTTT.

The chain couples TRBV19 to TRBJ2-5; TRBD1 matches 8 bases. V shed 5 bases and J 0 bases; nucleotides not matched to a gene: 5. From germline, CDR1 is LNHDA and CDR2 SQIVND (reference sequence). The CDR3 is 15 amino acids. CDR3 DNA: TGTGCCAGTAGTCAGGGACAGGACAACCAAGAGACCCAGTACTTC. It encodes CASSQGQDNQETQYF.

As DNA, the CDR3 is TGCGCCAGCAGCGTGACAGGGGAGACCGGGGAGCTGTTTTTT. Amino acids: CASSVTGETGELFF. This chain connects TRBV4-1 to TRBJ2-2, with 8 nucleotides matching TRBD1. Trimming at V came to 5 bases and at J to 5 bases, leaving 4 bases not matched to a gene. The CDR3 has 14 amino acids. Looked up from germline, CDR1 is MGHRA and CDR2 is YSYEKL.

The chain is built from TRBV6-4 and TRBJ2-1; TRBD2 matches 8 bases. There are 13 residues in the CDR3. Germline V gene lookup returns CDR1 MRHNA and CDR2 SNTAGT. The ends lost 5 bases at V and 6 bases at J; junction bases unmatched: 3. In DNA, the CDR3 is TGTGCCAGCAGTATAGGGACTAGCAATGAGCAGTTCTTC. It encodes CASSIGTSNEQFF.

This CDR3 is CASSLGTGTSGRKEGGELFF. DNA of the CDR3: TGCGCCAGCAGCTTGGGGACCGGGACTAGCGGGAGGAAAGAGGGCGGGGAGCTGTTTTTT. This chain joins TRBV5-1 and TRBJ2-2, with TRBD2 identical over 15 bases. After removal of 0 bases from V and 7 bases from J, the junction contained 13 bases not matched to a gene. The CDR3 is 20 residues long. Germline lookup yields CDR1 SGHRS and CDR2 YFSETQ.

This rearrangement joins TRBV28 to TRBJ1-5, with D perhaps TRBD1 (5 bases). This CDR3 has 14 amino acids. Looked up from germline, CDR1 is MDHEN and CDR2 is SYDVKM. V lost 3 bases, J lost 9 bases, and 15 bases lay in between. The CDR3 reads CASSFSVTDLPQHF. Here the CDR3 DNA reads TGTGCCAGCAGTTTTTCGGTGACAGACCTGCCCCAGCATTTT. Drawing the rest from reference TRBV28 and TRBJ1-5, the complete variable domain is DVKVTQSSRYLVKRTGEKVFLECVQDMDHENMFWYRQDPGLGLRLIYFSYDVKMKEKGDIPEGYSVSREKKERFSLILESASTNQTSMYLCASSFSVTDLPQHFGDGTRLSIL.

The chain joins TRBV9 to TRBJ2-5, with 13 bases matching TRBD2. The V segment lost 0 bases and the J segment 4 bases; nucleotides outside the gene matches: 6. The CDR3 sequence is 17 residues long. Germline V lookup: CDR1 SGDLS, CDR2 YYNGEE. CDR3 sequence reads: CASSVGTSGRRAETQYF. DNA for the CDR3: TGTGCCAGCAGCGTAGGGACTAGCGGGAGAAGGGCAGAGACCCAGTACTTC.

CDR3 region: CASSPRGATNEKLFF. CDR3 sequence (DNA): TGCGCCAGCAGCCCCCGGGGGGCAACTAATGAAAAACTGTTTTTT. V gene TRBV5-1 combines with J gene TRBJ1-4; TRBD1 might be the D (5 bases). CDR1 and CDR2 (germline): SGHRS, YFSETQ. With 4 bases removed from V and 0 bases from J, the gap between germline ends came to 10 bases. This CDR3 comprises 15 residues. Complete variable domain (other parts from reference TRBV5-1 and TRBJ1-4): KAGVTQTPRYLIKTRGQQVTLSCSPISGHRSVSWYQQTPGQGLQFLFEYFSETQRNKGNFPGRFSGRQFSNSRSEMNVSTLELGDSALYLCASSPRGATNEKLFFGSGTQLSVL.

In this sample, this clone turned up a few times. The V and J genes are TRBV4-1 and TRBJ2-7; 7 bases fit TRBD2. The J segment lost 2 bases and the V segment lost 4 bases, leaving 8 bases of the junction unmatched. The CDR3 totals 15 residues. The germline V gene encodes CDR1 MGHRA and CDR2 YSYEKL. CDR3 region: CASSPSASGTYEQYF. Here the CDR3 DNA reads TGCGCCAGCAGCCCCTCGGCTAGCGGCACCTACGAGCAGTACTTC.

This clone was seen only once. In DNA form, the CDR3 reads TGTGCCACCTGGCTTGTTGGGGCCAACGTCCTGACTTTC. Amino acids: CATWLVGANVLTF. The chain is built from TRBV10-3 and TRBJ2-6; no firm D call. The V gene lost 10 bases and the J gene lost 3 bases, with 10 bases spanning the gap. The CDR3 sequence is 13 residues long. The V gene's germline CDR1 is ENHRY and CDR2 SYGVKD.

This chain uses TRBV6-1 with TRBJ1-5; unclear D gene. The CDR3 is 13 amino acids. Germline lookup yields CDR1 MNHNS and CDR2 SASEGT. Trimming cost V 2 bases and J 6 bases, with 8 bases left between them. CDR3 coding DNA: TGTGCCAGCAGTGAAAGAGGATCTCAGCCCCAGCATTTT. The encoded protein is CASSERGSQPQHF.

V usage is TRBV2 and J usage is TRBJ2-2; 7 bases are shared with TRBD1. Germline V gene lookup returns CDR1 SNHLY and CDR2 FYNNEI. CDR3 length: 16 residues. The V segment lost 2 bases and the J segment 8 bases; nucleotides outside the gene matches: 11. This CDR3 is CASSESATGSFGELFF. CDR3 sequence (DNA): TGTGCCAGCAGTGAATCTGCGACAGGGAGTTTTGGGGAGCTGTTTTTT.

The J gene is TRBJ2-7, the V gene TRBV5-5; 9 nucleotides agree with TRBD1. The CDR3 has 15 amino acids. V was clipped by 2 bases and J by 4 bases; unmatched bases: 7. The germline CDR1 and CDR2 sequences are SGHKS and YYEKEE (reference sequence). In nucleotides, the CDR3 is TGTGCCAGCAGCTTACCACCGACAGGGGGTTACGAGCAGTACTTC. As protein: CASSLPPTGGYEQYF. Using reference TRBV5-5 and TRBJ2-7 for the parts outside the CDR3, the full variable domain is DAGVTQSPTHLIKTRGQQVTLRCSPISGHKSVSWYQQVLGQGPQFIFQYYEKEERGRGNFPDRFSARQFPNYSSELNVNALLLGDSALYLCASSLPPTGGYEQYFGPGTRLTVT.